A selection of T cell receptor beta chains follows, all from one sample in a study of post-analysis software for immune sequencing data. One entry per CDR3 protein results from TCRdb running MiXCR on the PCR reads. The repertoire has more than 450,000 distinct CDR3 sequences, under 40% of them found once; the top ten carry about 6%. Sequencing was done on a sample of blood. The receptor source for this set is a girl younger than 18 with multiple sclerosis. CDR3s include the opening cysteine and the closing phenylalanine or tryptophan. Fields, in order: J gene, V gene, D gene, clone size, CDR3 protein, CDR3 DNA. A D gene is named only where the DNA matches it firmly. Rows give clone size only sometimes, using once, few, many, or a class for an expanded clone.

J gene: TRBJ1-1
V gene: TRBV5-5
D gene: -
clone size: -
CDR3 protein: CASSLLIGNTEAFF
CDR3 DNA: TGTGCCAGCAGCTTGTTAATCGGGAACACTGAAGCTTTCTTT

J gene: TRBJ2-1
V gene: TRBV7-8
D gene: -
clone size: -
CDR3 protein: CASSSKRFGGRRAYNEQFF
CDR3 DNA: TGTGCCAGCAGCTCCAAGAGGTTTGGTGGCAGAAGAGCCTACAATGAGCAGTTCTTC

J gene: TRBJ2-4
V gene: TRBV20-1
D gene: TRBD2
clone size: many
CDR3 protein: CSAPKPGRVENIQYF
CDR3 DNA: TGCAGTGCTCCAAAACCAGGGAGGGTCGAAAACATTCAGTACTTC

J gene: TRBJ2-3
V gene: TRBV4-1
D gene: -
clone size: -
CDR3 protein: CASSQVRGTQYF
CDR3 DNA: TGCGCCAGCAGCCAAGTAAGGGGTACGCAGTATTTT

J gene: TRBJ1-2
V gene: TRBV27
D gene: TRBD1
clone size: few
CDR3 protein: CASSPSGQTNYGYTF
CDR3 DNA: TGTGCCAGCAGCCCTTCGGGACAGACAAACTATGGCTACACCTTC

J gene: TRBJ1-5
V gene: TRBV5-1
D gene: -
clone size: once
CDR3 protein: CASSPYPGQPRHF
CDR3 DNA: TGCGCCAGCAGCCCCTACCCCGGTCAGCCCCGGCATTTT

J gene: TRBJ2-7
V gene: TRBV7-2
D gene: -
clone size: -
CDR3 protein: CASSPGIAYEQYF
CDR3 DNA: TGTGCCAGCAGCCCCGGTATTGCCTACGAGCAGTACTTC

J gene: TRBJ2-5
V gene: TRBV5-4
D gene: -
clone size: few
CDR3 protein: CASSGEEGGGTQYF
CDR3 DNA: TGTGCCAGCAGCGGGGAGGAGGGGGGCGGGACCCAGTACTTC

J gene: TRBJ2-1
V gene: TRBV4-1
D gene: -
clone size: -
CDR3 protein: CASSQDPGAAREQFF
CDR3 DNA: TGCGCCAGCAGCCAAGATCCGGGCGCAGCACGGGAGCAGTTCTTC

J gene: TRBJ1-1
V gene: TRBV25-1
D gene: -
clone size: -
CDR3 protein: CASTNTRGGNTEAFF
CDR3 DNA: TGTGCCAGCACCAACACCAGGGGAGGGAACACTGAAGCTTTCTTT

J gene: TRBJ2-5
V gene: TRBV24-1
D gene: TRBD2
clone size: -
CDR3 protein: CATSALGAGQETQYF
CDR3 DNA: TGTGCCACCAGTGCCCTCGGAGCGGGGCAAGAGACCCAGTACTTC

J gene: TRBJ2-1
V gene: TRBV9
D gene: TRBD2
clone size: -
CDR3 protein: CASSVLTSGGNEQFF
CDR3 DNA: TGTGCCAGCAGCGTATTGACTAGCGGGGGTAATGAGCAGTTCTTC

J gene: TRBJ2-7
V gene: TRBV2
D gene: -
clone size: few
CDR3 protein: CASTFRGGEQYF
CDR3 DNA: TGTGCCAGCACCTTCAGGGGAGGCGAGCAGTACTTC

J gene: TRBJ2-7
V gene: TRBV27
D gene: TRBD2
clone size: -
CDR3 protein: CASIAFGSGGLEQYF
CDR3 DNA: TGTGCCAGCATCGCCTTTGGTAGCGGGGGGTTAGAGCAGTACTTC

J gene: TRBJ2-1
V gene: TRBV20-1
D gene: TRBD2
clone size: -
CDR3 protein: CSARDPSGGAVNEQFF
CDR3 DNA: TGCAGTGCTAGAGACCCTAGCGGGGGGGCAGTCAATGAGCAGTTCTTC

J gene: TRBJ2-5
V gene: TRBV4-1
D gene: TRBD1
clone size: -
CDR3 protein: CASSHWTGEETQYF
CDR3 DNA: TGCGCCAGCAGCCACTGGACAGGGGAAGAGACCCAGTACTTC

J gene: TRBJ2-4
V gene: TRBV28
D gene: -
clone size: -
CDR3 protein: CASSTVREWGKNIQYF
CDR3 DNA: TGTGCCAGCAGTACGGTCAGGGAATGGGGCAAAAACATTCAGTACTTC

J gene: TRBJ1-6
V gene: TRBV6-5
D gene: -
clone size: few
CDR3 protein: CASSGNHDSPLHF
CDR3 DNA: TGTGCCAGCAGTGGGAACCACGATTCACCCCTCCACTTT

J gene: TRBJ1-1
V gene: TRBV12-3/TRBV12-4
D gene: -
clone size: -
CDR3 protein: CASSLGESTEAFF
CDR3 DNA: TGTGCCAGCAGTTTGGGGGAAAGCACTGAAGCTTTCTTT

J gene: TRBJ1-2
V gene: TRBV5-1
D gene: -
clone size: once
CDR3 protein: CASGEEAIYGYTF
CDR3 DNA: TGCGCCAGCGGGGAAGAAGCGATCTATGGCTACACCTTC

J gene: TRBJ2-4
V gene: TRBV11-2
D gene: TRBD2
clone size: -
CDR3 protein: CASSPPFARGEQYF
CDR3 DNA: TGTGCCAGCAGCCCCCCGTTTGCCCGGGGGGAGCAGTACTTC

J gene: TRBJ2-5
V gene: TRBV28
D gene: TRBD1
clone size: few
CDR3 protein: CASSPSGQGQETQYF
CDR3 DNA: TGTGCCAGCAGTCCGTCGGGACAGGGCCAAGAGACCCAGTACTTC

J gene: TRBJ2-3
V gene: TRBV5-1
D gene: -
clone size: -
CDR3 protein: CASSLESGARTDTQYF
CDR3 DNA: TGCGCCAGCAGCTTGGAGTCCGGGGCCCGCACAGATACGCAGTATTTT

J gene: TRBJ2-5
V gene: TRBV20-1
D gene: -
clone size: -
CDR3 protein: CSARDASVGTQYF
CDR3 DNA: TGCAGTGCTAGAGATGCTAGCGTGGGGACCCAGTACTTC

J gene: TRBJ2-1
V gene: TRBV29-1
D gene: TRBD1
clone size: many
CDR3 protein: CSVADRTDYNEQFF
CDR3 DNA: TGCAGCGTTGCGGACAGGACCGACTACAATGAGCAGTTCTTC

J gene: TRBJ2-2
V gene: TRBV5-1
D gene: TRBD2
clone size: -
CDR3 protein: CASSSGLPNTGELFF
CDR3 DNA: TGCGCCAGCAGCTCGGGACTACCCAACACCGGGGAGCTGTTTTTT

J gene: TRBJ2-5
V gene: TRBV18
D gene: -
clone size: -
CDR3 protein: CASSPLLDNEQYF
CDR3 DNA: TGTGCCAGCTCACCACTCTTGGACAATGAGCAGTACTTC